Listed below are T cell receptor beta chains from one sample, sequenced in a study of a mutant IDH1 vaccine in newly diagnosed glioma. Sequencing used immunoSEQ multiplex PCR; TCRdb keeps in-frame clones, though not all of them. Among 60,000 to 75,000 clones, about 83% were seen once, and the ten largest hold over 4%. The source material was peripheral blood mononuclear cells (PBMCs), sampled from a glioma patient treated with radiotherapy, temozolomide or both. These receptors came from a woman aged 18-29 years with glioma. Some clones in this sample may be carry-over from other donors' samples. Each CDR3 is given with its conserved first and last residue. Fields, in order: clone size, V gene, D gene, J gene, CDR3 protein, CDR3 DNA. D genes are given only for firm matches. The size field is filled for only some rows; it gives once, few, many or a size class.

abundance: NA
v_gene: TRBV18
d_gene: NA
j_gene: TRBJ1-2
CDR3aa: CASSPPELLGYTF
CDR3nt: TGTGCCAGCTCACCACCAGAACTCCTCGGCTACACCTTC

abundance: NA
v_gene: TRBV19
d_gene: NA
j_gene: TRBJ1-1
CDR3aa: CASSILGGQAFF
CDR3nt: TGTGCCAGTAGTATTCTTGGAGGGCAAGCTTTCTTT

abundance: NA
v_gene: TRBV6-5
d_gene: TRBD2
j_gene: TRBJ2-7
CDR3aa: CASSQLAGNSYEQYF
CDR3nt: TGTGCCAGCAGTCAACTAGCGGGGAACTCCTACGAGCAGTACTTC

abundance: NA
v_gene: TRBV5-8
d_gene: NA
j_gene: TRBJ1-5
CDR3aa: CASSLGQPQHF
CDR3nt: TGTGCCAGCAGCTTGGGCCAGCCCCAGCATTTT

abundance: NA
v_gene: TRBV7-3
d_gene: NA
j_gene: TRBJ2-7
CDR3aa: CASRYGGGISYEQYF
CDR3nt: TGTGCCAGTCGGTATGGAGGGGGCATCTCCTACGAGCAGTACTTC

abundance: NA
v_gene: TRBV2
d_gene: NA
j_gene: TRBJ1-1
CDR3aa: CASIGDLYTEAFF
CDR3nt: TGTGCCAGCATAGGGGACCTCTACACTGAAGCTTTCTTT

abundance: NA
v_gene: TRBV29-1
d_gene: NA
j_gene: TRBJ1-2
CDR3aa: CSADAGGFYGYTF
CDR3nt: TGCAGCGCCGATGCGGGGGGTTTCTATGGCTACACCTTC

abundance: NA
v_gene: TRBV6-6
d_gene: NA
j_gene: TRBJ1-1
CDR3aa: CASSSPGNTEAFF
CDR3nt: TGTGCCAGCAGTTCTCCAGGGAACACTGAAGCTTTCTTT

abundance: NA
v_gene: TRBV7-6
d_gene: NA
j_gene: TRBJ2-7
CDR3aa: CASSLATTYEQYF
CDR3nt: TGTGCCAGCAGCTTGGCTACTACCTACGAGCAGTACTTC

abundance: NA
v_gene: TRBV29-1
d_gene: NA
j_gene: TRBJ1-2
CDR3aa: CSVSTVYGYTF
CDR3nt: TGCAGCGTTTCGACAGTTTATGGCTACACCTTC

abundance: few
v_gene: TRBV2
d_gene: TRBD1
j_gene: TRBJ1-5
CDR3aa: CASRKRGQGNQPQHF
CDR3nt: TGTGCCAGCAGGAAAAGGGGACAGGGCAATCAGCCCCAGCATTTT

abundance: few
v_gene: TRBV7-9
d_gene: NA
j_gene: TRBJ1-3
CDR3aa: CASSFPRQGNTIYF
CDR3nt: TGTGCCAGCAGCTTCCCACGGCAGGGAAACACCATATATTTT

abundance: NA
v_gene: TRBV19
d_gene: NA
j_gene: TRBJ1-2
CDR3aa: CASSMGGLSGYTF
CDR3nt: TGTGCCAGTAGTATGGGAGGGCTAAGTGGCTACACCTTC